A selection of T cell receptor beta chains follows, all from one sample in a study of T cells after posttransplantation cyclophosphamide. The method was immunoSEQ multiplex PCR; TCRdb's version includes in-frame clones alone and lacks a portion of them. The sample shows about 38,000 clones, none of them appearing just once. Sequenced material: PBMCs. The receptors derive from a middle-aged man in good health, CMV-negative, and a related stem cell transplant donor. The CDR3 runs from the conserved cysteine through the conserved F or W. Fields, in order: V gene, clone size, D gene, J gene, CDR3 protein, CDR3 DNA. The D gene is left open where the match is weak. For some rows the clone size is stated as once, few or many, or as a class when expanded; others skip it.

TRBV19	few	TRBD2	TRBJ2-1	CASSPRLAGGNEQFF	TGTGCCAGTAGTCCTCGACTAGCGGGAGGCAATGAGCAGTTCTTC
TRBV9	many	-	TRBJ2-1	CASRVPRASYNEQFF	TGTGCCAGCAGAGTACCCAGGGCCTCGTACAATGAGCAGTTCTTC
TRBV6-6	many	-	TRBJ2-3	CASSYLRGLQDTQYF	TGTGCCAGCAGTTACTTGCGGGGGCTTCAAGATACGCAGTATTTT
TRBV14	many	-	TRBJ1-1	CASSQDRHTEAFF	TGTGCCAGCAGCCAAGACAGGCACACTGAAGCTTTCTTT
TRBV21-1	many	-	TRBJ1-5	CASSPRDRGNKTSNQPQHF	TGTGCCAGCAGCCCGCGGGACAGGGGGAATAAAACAAGCAATCAGCCCCAGCATTTT
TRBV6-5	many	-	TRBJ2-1	CASSYNRDNEQFF	TGTGCCAGCAGTTACAACAGGGACAATGAGCAGTTCTTC
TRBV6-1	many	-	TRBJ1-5	CASSEFPTQSNQPQHF	TGTGCCAGCAGTGAATTCCCGACACAAAGCAATCAGCCCCAGCATTTT
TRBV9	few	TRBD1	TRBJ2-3	CASSAGTGRGGTDTQYF	TGTGCCAGCAGCGCTGGGACAGGGAGGGGTGGCACAGATACGCAGTATTTT
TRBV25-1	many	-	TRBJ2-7	CASSEGSVSYEQYF	TGTGCCAGCAGTGAAGGGAGCGTTTCCTACGAGCAGTACTTC
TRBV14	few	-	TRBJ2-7	CASSQNSWSYEQYF	TGTGCCAGCAGCCAAAACAGTTGGTCCTACGAGCAGTACTTC
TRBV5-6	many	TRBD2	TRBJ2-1	CASSYERGPNNEQFF	TGTGCCAGCAGCTATGAGCGGGGGCCAAACAATGAGCAGTTCTTC
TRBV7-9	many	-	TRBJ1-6	CASSPGRGVSPLHF	TGTGCCAGCAGCCCGGGGAGAGGAGTTTCGCCCCTCCACTTT
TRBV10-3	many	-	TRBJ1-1	CAISVNMNTEAFF	TGTGCCATCAGTGTCAACATGAACACTGAAGCTTTCTTT
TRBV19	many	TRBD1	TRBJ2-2	CASRNIRDSTGELFF	TGTGCCAGTAGGAATATCCGGGACAGCACCGGGGAGCTGTTTTTT
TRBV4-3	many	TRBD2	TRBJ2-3	CASSQGVRGSITDTQYF	TGCGCCAGCAGCCAAGGGGTGCGGGGGTCCATCACAGATACGCAGTATTTT
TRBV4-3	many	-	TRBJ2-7	CASSHTEPYEQYF	TGCGCCAGCAGCCATACTGAACCCTACGAGCAGTACTTC
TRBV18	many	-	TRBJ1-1	CASSPNSQNTEAFF	TGTGCCAGCTCACCTAACAGCCAGAACACTGAAGCTTTCTTT
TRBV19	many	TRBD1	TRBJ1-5	CASSGGQPNQPQHF	TGTGCCAGTAGTGGGGGACAGCCCAATCAGCCCCAGCATTTT
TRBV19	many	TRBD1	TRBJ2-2	CASSPMTGGRTGELFF	TGTGCCAGTAGTCCAATGACAGGGGGCCGCACCGGGGAGCTGTTTTTT
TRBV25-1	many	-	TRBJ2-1	CASSAGASYNEQFF	TGTGCCAGCAGCGCAGGGGCCTCCTACAATGAGCAGTTCTTC
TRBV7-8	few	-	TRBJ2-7	CASTIPAGVTYEQYF	TGTGCCAGCACCATACCGGCCGGGGTAACCTACGAGCAGTACTTC
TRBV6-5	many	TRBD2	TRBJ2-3	CASSYLGSGVTTQYF	TGTGCCAGCAGTTACTTAGGAAGCGGGGTGACTACGCAGTATTTT
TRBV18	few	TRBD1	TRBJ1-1	CASRTDRPNTEAFF	TGTGCCAGCCGGACGGACAGGCCGAACACTGAAGCTTTCTTT
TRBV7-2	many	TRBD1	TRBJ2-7	CASSYAGGQGYEQYF	TGTGCCAGCAGCTACGCCGGAGGACAGGGCTACGAGCAGTACTTC
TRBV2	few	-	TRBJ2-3	CASSPTGVVDTQYF	TGTGCCAGCAGTCCGACGGGGGTGGTAGATACGCAGTATTTT
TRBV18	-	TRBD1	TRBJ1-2	CASSSGQIYGYTF	TGTGCCAGCTCGTCGGGACAGATCTATGGCTACACCTTC
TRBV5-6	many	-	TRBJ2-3	CASSVVRTGTDTQYF	TGTGCCAGCAGCGTAGTCCGTACCGGCACAGATACGCAGTATTTT
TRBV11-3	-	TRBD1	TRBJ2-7	CASSPGGLSTYEQYF	TGTGCCAGCAGCCCAGGGGGCCTCAGTACCTACGAGCAGTACTTC
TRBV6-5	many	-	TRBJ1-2	CASSYSQGFGYGYTF	TGTGCCAGCAGTTACAGTCAGGGTTTTGGTTATGGCTACACCTTC
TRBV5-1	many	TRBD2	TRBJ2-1	CASRYGGSGDEQFF	TGCGCCAGCAGATATGGGGGTAGCGGGGATGAGCAGTTCTTC
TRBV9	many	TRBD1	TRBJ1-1	CASSQGQENTEAFF	TGTGCCAGCAGCCAAGGACAGGAAAACACTGAAGCTTTCTTT
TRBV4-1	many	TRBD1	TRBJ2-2	CASSLRDSRGGELFF	TGCGCCAGCAGCCTCCGGGACAGTCGGGGCGGGGAGCTGTTTTTT
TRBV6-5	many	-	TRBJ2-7	CASSYRGYEQYF	TGTGCCAGCAGTTACCGGGGATACGAGCAGTACTTC
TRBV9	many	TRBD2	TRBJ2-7	CASSVDRRGAYEQYF	TGTGCCAGCAGCGTAGATAGGCGGGGGGCTTACGAGCAGTACTTC
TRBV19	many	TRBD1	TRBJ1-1	CASSSPDRELEEFTEAFF	TGTGCCAGTAGCTCGCCCGACAGGGAGCTCGAGGAGTTCACTGAAGCTTTCTTT
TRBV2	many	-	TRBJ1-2	CARKINYYGYTF	TGTGCCAGAAAGATTAACTACTATGGCTACACCTTC
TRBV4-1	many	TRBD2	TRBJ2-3	CASSQVAAGEANTQYF	TGCGCCAGCAGCCAAGTTGCAGCGGGAGAGGCGAATACGCAGTATTTT
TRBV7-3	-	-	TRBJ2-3	CASSENTGSTDTQYF	TGTGCCAGCAGCGAGAACACAGGGAGCACAGATACGCAGTATTTT
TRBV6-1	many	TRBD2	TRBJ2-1	CASSESGGRPYNEQFF	TGTGCCAGCAGTGAATCGGGCGGGAGGCCCTACAATGAGCAGTTCTTC
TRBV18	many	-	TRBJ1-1	CASSPPEWRSDGYTEAFF	TGTGCCAGCTCACCACCGGAGTGGCGCTCTGATGGGTACACTGAAGCTTTCTTT
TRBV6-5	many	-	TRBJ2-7	CASSYKGVAYEQYF	TGTGCCAGCAGTTACAAAGGGGTAGCCTACGAGCAGTACTTC
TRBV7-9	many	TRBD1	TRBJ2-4	CASSLGDRAENIQYF	TGTGCCAGCAGCTTAGGAGACAGGGCGGAAAACATTCAGTACTTC
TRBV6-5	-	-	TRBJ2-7	CASSTRGWVGGEQYF	TGTGCCAGCAGTACCAGGGGTTGGGTAGGTGGCGAGCAGTACTTC
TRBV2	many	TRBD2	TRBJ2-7	CASSRDYPNSYEQYF	TGTGCCAGCAGTCGGGACTACCCTAATTCCTACGAGCAGTACTTC
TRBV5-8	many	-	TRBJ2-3	CASSLWENGDTQYF	TGTGCCAGCAGCTTGTGGGAGAATGGAGATACGCAGTATTTT
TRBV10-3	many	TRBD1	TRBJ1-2	CAISVPGGNGYTF	TGTGCCATCAGTGTTCCAGGGGGTAATGGCTACACCTTC
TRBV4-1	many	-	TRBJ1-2	CASSRTEFSNYGYTF	TGCGCCAGCAGCCGGACTGAGTTCTCTAACTATGGCTACACCTTC
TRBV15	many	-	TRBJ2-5	CATSRDAAGQETQYF	TGTGCCACCAGCAGAGATGCAGCAGGGCAAGAGACCCAGTACTTC
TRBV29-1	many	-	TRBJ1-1	CSAGNMNTEAFF	TGCAGCGCAGGGAACATGAACACTGAAGCTTTCTTT
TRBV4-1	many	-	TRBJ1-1	CASSQVGGPTEAFF	TGCGCCAGCAGCCAAGTAGGCGGGCCCACTGAAGCTTTCTTT
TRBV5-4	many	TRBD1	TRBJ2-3	CASSLGQGRKDTQYF	TGTGCCAGCAGCTTGGGACAGGGGAGGAAAGATACGCAGTATTTT
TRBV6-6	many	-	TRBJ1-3	CASSFNSRNTIYF	TGTGCCAGCAGTTTCAACAGCCGAAACACCATATATTTT
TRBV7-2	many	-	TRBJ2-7	CASSDGLPGAYEQYF	TGTGCCAGCAGCGACGGACTCCCAGGGGCCTACGAGCAGTACTTC
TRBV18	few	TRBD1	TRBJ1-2	CASSRDREYGYTF	TGTGCCAGCTCCCGGGACAGGGAATATGGCTACACCTTC
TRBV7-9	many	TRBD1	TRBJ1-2	CASSSGTEAYGYTF	TGTGCCAGCAGCTCGGGGACAGAAGCTTATGGCTACACCTTC